The TCR beta chain under discussion was sequenced for a study of blood T cells in healthy people across ages. The CDR3 spans 15 residues. A second PCR of 7 to 11 cycles used a sample-barcoded 5' primer and a J-beta primer mix. TCRdb itself ran the 5' RACE reads through MiXCR, one entry per CDR3 protein. The sample gives 700,000 to 950,000 distinct CDR3 sequences, roughly 47% of which show up once; under 25% is in the top ten. A word on this clonotype: The junction departs from germline at one end; a sequencing error may be responsible.

The chain employs TRBV12-3 or TRBV12-4 and TRBJ2-1, with 11 bases aligning to TRBD2. The sequencing input was blood. The receptor was derived from an older woman in good health. CDR3 residues: CASSTGSGRANKQFF. The DNA for the CDR3 is TGTGCCAGCAGTACGGGTAGCGGGAGGGCCAATAAGCAGTTCTTC.